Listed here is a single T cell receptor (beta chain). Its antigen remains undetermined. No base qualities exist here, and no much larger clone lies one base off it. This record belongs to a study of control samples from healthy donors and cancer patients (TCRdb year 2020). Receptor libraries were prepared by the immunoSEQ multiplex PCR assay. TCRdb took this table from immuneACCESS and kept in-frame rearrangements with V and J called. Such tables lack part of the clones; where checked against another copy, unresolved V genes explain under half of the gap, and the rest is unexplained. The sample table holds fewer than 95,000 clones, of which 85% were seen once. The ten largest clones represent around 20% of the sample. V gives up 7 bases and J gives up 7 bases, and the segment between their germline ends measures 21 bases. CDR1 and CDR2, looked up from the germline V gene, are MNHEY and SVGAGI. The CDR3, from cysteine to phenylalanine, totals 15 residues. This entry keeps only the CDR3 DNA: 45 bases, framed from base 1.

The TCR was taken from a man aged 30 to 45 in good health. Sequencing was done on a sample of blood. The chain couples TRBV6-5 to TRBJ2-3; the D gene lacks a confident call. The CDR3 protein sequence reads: CASTNPGFNGYTQYF. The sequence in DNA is TGTGCCAGCACGAACCCGGGCTTTAACGGGTATACGCAGTATTTT.